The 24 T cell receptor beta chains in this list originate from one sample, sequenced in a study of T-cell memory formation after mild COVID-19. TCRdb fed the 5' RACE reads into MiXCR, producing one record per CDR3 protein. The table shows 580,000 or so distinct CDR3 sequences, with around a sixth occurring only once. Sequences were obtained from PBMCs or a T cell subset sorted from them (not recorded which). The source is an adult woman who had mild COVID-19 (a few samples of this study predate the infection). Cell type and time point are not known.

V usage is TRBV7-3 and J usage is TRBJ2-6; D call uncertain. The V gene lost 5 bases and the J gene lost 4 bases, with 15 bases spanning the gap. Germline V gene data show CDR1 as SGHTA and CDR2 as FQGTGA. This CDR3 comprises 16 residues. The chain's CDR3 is CASSISPQAGANVLTF. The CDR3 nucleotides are TGTGCCAGCAGCATATCACCTCAGGCGGGGGCCAACGTCCTGACTTTC.

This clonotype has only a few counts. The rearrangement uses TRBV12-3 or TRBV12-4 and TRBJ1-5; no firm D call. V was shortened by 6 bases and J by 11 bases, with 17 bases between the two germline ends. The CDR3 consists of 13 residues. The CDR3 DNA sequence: TGTGCCAGCAGCCTGAAATCGAGAGAGTCCCAGCATTTT. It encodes CASSLKSRESQHF.

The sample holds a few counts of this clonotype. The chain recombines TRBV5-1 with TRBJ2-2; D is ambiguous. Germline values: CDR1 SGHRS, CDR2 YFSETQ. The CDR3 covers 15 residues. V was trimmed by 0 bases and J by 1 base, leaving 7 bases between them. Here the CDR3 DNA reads TGCGCCAGCAGCTTGGGACCCGAGAACACCGGGGAGCTGTTTTTT. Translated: CASSLGPENTGELFF.

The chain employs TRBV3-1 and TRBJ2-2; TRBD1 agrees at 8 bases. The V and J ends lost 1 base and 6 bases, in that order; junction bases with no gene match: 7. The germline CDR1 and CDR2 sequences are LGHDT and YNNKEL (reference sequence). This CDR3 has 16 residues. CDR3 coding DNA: TGTGCCAGCAGCCAAGCAGACAGGGGAAGGGCCGGGGAGCTGTTTTTT. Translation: CASSQADRGRAGELFF.

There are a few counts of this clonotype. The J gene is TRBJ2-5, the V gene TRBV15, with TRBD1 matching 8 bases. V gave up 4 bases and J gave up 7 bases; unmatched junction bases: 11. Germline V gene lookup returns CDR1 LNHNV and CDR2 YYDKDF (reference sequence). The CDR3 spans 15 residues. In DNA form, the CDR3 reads TGTGCCACCAGCACAGAAGGACAGGGCCAGGGGACCCAGTACTTC. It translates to CATSTEGQGQGTQYF.

This CDR3 is CSARDLASFGYEQYF. The CDR3, as DNA: TGCAGTGCTAGAGATCTGGCTAGCTTCGGCTACGAGCAGTACTTC. V gene TRBV20-1 combines with J gene TRBJ2-7; possibly TRBD2 for D (5 bases). The germline V gene encodes CDR1 DFQATT and CDR2 SNEGSKA (reference sequence). V was shortened by 0 bases and J by 3 bases, with 15 bases between the two germline ends. This CDR3 is 15 amino acids long.

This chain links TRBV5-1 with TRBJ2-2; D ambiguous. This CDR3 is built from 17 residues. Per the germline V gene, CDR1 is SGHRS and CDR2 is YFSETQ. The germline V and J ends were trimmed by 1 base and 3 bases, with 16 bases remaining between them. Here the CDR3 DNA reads TGCGCCAGCAGCTTGATTATGACACAACCCGACACCGGGGAGCTGTTTTTT. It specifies CASSLIMTQPDTGELFF.

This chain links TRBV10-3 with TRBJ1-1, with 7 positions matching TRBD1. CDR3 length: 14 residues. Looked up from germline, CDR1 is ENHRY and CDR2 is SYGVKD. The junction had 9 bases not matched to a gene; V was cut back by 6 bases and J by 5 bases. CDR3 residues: CAISEGAGATEAFF. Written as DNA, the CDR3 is TGTGCCATCAGCGAGGGGGCAGGGGCAACTGAAGCTTTCTTT.

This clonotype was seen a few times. The CDR3 DNA is TGTGCCAGCAGTTTATTCGGAGAGGCCGAGGCTTTCTTT. Amino acid sequence: CASSLFGEAEAFF. The V and J genes are TRBV27 and TRBJ1-1; D unclear. Between the trimmed V and J ends, which lost 1 base and 11 bases, there was a span of 14 bases. The length of the CDR3 is 13 residues. Germline CDR1 and CDR2: MNHEY and SMNVEV (reference sequence).

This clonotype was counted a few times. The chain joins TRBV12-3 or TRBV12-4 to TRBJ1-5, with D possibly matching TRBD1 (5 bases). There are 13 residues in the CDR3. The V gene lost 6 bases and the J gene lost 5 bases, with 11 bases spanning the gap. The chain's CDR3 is CASSWTLDQPQHF. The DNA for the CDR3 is TGTGCCAGCAGCTGGACACTTGATCAGCCCCAGCATTTT.

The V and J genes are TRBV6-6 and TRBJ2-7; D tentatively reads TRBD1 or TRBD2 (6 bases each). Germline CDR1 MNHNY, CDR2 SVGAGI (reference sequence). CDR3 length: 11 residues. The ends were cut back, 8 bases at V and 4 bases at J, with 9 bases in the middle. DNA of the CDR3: TGTGCCAGCCAAGGGGGGTACGAGCAGTACTTC. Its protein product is CASQGGYEQYF.

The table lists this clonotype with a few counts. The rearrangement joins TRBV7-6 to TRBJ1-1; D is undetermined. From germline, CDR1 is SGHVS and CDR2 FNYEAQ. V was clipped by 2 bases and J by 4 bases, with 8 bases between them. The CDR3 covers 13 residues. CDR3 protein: CASSLSAVTEAFF. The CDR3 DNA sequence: TGTGCCAGCAGCTTATCCGCCGTCACTGAAGCTTTCTTT.

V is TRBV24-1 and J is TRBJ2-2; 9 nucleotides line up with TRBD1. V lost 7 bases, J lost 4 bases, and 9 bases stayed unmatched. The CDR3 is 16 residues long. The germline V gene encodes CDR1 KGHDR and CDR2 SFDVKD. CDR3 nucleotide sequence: TGTGCCACCAGAGGGACAGGGTATTTCGGCACCGGGGAGCTGTTTTTT. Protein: CATRGTGYFGTGELFF.

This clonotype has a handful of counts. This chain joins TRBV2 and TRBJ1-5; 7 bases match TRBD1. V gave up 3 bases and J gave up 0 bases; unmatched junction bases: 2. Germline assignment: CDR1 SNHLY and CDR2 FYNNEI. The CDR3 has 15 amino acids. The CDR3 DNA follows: TGTGCCAGCAGTGAGACAGGGAATAGCAATCAGCCCCAGCATTTT. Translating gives CASSETGNSNQPQHF. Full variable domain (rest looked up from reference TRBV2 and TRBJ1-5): EPEVTQTPSHQVTQMGQEVILRCVPISNHLYFYWYRQILGQKVEFLVSFYNNEISEKSEIFDDQFSVERPDGSNFTLKIRSTKLEDSAMYFCASSETGNSNQPQHFGDGTRLSIL.

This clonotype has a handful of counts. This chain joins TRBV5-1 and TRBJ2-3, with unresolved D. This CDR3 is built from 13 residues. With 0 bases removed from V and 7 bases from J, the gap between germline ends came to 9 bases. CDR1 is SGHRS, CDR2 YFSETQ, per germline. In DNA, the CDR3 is TGCGCCAGCAGCTTGGTAGGCGAGAATACGCAGTATTTT. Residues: CASSLVGENTQYF.

The CDR3 coding sequence is TGCAGTGCTAGAGATCCGGGCGGTTTTTTGGGTGAAGCTTTCTTT. It encodes CSARDPGGFLGEAFF. V is TRBV20-1 and J is TRBJ1-1; D gene ambiguous. Trimming pared 0 bases from V and 7 bases from J, leaving 18 bases between. Looked up from germline, CDR1 is DFQATT and CDR2 is SNEGSKA (reference sequence). The CDR3 runs to 15 residues.

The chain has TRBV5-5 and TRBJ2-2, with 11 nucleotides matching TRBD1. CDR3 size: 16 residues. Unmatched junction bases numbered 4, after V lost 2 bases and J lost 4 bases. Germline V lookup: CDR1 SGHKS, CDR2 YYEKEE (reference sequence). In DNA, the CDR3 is TGTGCCAGCAGCTTACGGACAGGGGGCCGCACCGGGGAGCTGTTTTTT. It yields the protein CASSLRTGGRTGELFF.

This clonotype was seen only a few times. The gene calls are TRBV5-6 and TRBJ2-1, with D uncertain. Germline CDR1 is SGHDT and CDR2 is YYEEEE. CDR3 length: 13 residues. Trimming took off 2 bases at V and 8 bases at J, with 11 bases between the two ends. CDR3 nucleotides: TGTGCCAGCAGCTTCCTAGTTTCCGATGAGCAGTTCTTC. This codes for CASSFLVSDEQFF.

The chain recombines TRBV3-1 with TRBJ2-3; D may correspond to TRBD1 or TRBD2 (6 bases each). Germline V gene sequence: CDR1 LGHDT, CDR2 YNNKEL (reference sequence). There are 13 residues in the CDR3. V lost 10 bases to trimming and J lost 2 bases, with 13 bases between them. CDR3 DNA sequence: TGTGCCACCACGGGGGCGGACACAGATACGCAGTATTTT. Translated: CATTGADTDTQYF.

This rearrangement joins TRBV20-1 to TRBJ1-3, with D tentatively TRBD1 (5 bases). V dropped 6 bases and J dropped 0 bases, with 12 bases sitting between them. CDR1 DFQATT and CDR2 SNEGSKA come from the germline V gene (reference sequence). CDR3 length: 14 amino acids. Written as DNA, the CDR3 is TGCAGTGCCGGTCAGGGTCGCTCTGGAAACACCATATATTTT. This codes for CSAGQGRSGNTIYF.

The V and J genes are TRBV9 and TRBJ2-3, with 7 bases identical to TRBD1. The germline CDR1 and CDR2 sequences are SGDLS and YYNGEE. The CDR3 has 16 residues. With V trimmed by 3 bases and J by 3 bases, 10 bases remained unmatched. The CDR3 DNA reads TGTGCCAGCAGCGAACAGGGGTACAGGCCGACAGATACGCAGTATTTT. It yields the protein CASSEQGYRPTDTQYF. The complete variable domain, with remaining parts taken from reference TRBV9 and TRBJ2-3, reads DSGVTQTPKHLITATGQRVTLRCSPRSGDLSVYWYQQSLDQGLQFLIQYYNGEERAKGNILERFSAQQFPDLHSELNLSSLELGDSALYFCASSEQGYRPTDTQYFGPGTRLTVL.

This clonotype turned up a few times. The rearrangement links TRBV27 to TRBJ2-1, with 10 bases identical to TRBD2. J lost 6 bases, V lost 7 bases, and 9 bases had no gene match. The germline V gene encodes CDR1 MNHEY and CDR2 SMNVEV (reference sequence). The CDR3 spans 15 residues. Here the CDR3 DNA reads TGTGCCAGCACCCTGATCCTAGCGGGAGTCAATGAGCAGTTCTTC. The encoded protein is CASTLILAGVNEQFF.

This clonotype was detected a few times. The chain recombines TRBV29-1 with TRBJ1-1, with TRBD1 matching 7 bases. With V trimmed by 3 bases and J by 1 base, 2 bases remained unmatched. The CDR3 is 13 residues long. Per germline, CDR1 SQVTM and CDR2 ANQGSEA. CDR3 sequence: CSVEGQKNTEAFF. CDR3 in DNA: TGCAGCGTTGAGGGACAGAAGAACACTGAAGCTTTCTTT.

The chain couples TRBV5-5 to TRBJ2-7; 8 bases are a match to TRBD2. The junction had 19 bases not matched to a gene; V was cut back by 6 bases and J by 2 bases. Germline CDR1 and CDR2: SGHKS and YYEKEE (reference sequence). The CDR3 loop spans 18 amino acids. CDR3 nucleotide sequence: TGTGCCAGCACCAAATTAGCGGGATCCGCTCCTCAGACCTACGAGCAGTACTTC. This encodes CASTKLAGSAPQTYEQYF. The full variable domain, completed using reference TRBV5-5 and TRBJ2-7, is DAGVTQSPTHLIKTRGQQVTLRCSPISGHKSVSWYQQVLGQGPQFIFQYYEKEERGRGNFPDRFSARQFPNYSSELNVNALLLGDSALYLCASTKLAGSAPQTYEQYFGPGTRLTVT.